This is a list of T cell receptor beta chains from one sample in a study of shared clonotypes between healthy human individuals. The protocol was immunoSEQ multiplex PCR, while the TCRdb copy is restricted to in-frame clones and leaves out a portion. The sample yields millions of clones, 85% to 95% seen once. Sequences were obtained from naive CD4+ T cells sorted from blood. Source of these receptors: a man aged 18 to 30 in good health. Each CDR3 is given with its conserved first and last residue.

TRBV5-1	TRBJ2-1	CASSPFGTSGRNEQFF
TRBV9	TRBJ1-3	CASSVELGAFGNTIYF
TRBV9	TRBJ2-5	CASSVATGLQETQYF
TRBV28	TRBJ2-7	CASRTQGRSYEQYF
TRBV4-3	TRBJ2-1	CASSQTSTGDNEQFF
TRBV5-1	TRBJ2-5	CASSLESQETQYF
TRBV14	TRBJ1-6	CASSRRGRSSPLHF
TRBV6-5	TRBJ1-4	CASRSDSAEKLFF
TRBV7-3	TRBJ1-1	CASSFYNILNTEAFF
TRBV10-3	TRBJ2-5	CAISRQGAEETQYF
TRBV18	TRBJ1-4	CASSRTSQGSTNEKLFF